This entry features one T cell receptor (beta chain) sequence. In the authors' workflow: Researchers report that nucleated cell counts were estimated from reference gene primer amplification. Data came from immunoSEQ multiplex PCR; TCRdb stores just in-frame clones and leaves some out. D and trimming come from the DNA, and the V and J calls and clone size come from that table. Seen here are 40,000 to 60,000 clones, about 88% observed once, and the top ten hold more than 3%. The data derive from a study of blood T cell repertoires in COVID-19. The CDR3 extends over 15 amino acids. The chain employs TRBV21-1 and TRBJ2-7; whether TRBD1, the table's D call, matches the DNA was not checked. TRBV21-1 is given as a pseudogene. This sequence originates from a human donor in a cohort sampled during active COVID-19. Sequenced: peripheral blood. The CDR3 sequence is CASSNGRGGSYEQYV. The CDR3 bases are TGTGCCAGCAGCAATGGAAGGGGCGGTTCCTACGAGCAGTACGTC.